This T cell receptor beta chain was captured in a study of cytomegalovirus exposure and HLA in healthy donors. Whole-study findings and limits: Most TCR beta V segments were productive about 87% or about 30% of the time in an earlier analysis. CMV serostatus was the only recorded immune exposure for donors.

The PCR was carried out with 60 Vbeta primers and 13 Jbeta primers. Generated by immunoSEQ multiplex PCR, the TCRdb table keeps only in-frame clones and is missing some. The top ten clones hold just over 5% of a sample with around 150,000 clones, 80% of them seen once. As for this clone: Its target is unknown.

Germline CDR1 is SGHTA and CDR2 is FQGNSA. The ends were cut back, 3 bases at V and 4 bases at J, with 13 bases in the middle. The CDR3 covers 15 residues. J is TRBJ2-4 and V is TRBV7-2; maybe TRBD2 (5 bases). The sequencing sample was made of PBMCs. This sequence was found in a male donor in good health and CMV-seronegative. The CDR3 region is CASSLSRGGKNIQYF. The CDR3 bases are TGTGCCAGCAGCTTGTCTCGCGGCGGGAAAAACATTCAGTACTTC.